Listed below are T cell receptor beta chains from one sample, sequenced in a study of post-analysis software for immune sequencing data. TCRdb called the PCR reads again in MiXCR, with one record for every CDR3 protein. The sample yields around 160,000 distinct CDR3 sequences, 30% to 45% seen once. The sample was blood, taken after autologous hematopoietic stem cell transplantation. The source is a girl under 18 with multiple sclerosis. CDR3s include the opening cysteine and the closing phenylalanine or tryptophan. The order of the fields is J gene, V gene, CDR3 protein.

TRBJ1-2 TRBV29-1 CSAGRQGNYRYTF
TRBJ2-7 TRBV5-1 CASSDAMGSAGDYEQYF
TRBJ2-5 TRBV2 CASSVGQKGTQYF
TRBJ2-2 TRBV4-2 CASSQDGNTGELFF
TRBJ2-3 TRBV24-1 CATSDPTPGQGVRDTQYF
TRBJ1-2 TRBV6-5 CASRGWTGGPYGYTF
TRBJ2-7 TRBV2 CASSEVPGASYEQYF
TRBJ2-7 TRBV29-1 CSVRGAGTSLDEQYF
TRBJ1-1 TRBV20-1 CSARQGNTEAFF
TRBJ2-5 TRBV4-2 CASSQDWGEGLETQYF
TRBJ1-1 TRBV7-9 CASSLPQGQGTEAFF
TRBJ2-7 TRBV18 CASSPEGARYEQYF
TRBJ2-7 TRBV27 CASSLLGGVSYEQYF
TRBJ2-5 TRBV4-2 CASSQDLGTGETQYF
TRBJ2-7 TRBV27 CASTPRDTSSYEQYF
TRBJ2-1 TRBV12-5 CASGLLRTLRRITYNEQFF
TRBJ2-7 TRBV4-1 CASSQAKSSGSYEQYF
TRBJ2-3 TRBV7-2 CASSLTSGTDTQYF
TRBJ2-1 TRBV25-1 CASSGTGLAGGLVYEQFF
TRBJ1-2 TRBV20-1 CSARDSAGTNYGYTF
TRBJ1-1 TRBV12-3/TRBV12-4 CASSRLGLLNTEAFF
TRBJ2-1 TRBV7-8 CASSLVAGAAYNEQFF
TRBJ1-5 TRBV6-1 CASSPLNQPQHF
TRBJ2-7 TRBV5-1 CASRGQGVTEQYF
TRBJ2-5 TRBV6-6 CASGETGTPTGETQYF
TRBJ1-1 TRBV11-3 CASSVGPGQAKSEAFF
TRBJ1-5 TRBV6-6 CASVPGPGLYSNQPQHF
TRBJ2-7 TRBV4-2 CASSSGSLSYEQYF
TRBJ1-2 TRBV6-2/TRBV6-3 CASSWDSYGCTF
TRBJ2-5 TRBV20-1 CSARDLGIKKNQETQYF
TRBJ1-1 TRBV3-1 CASSQDEGGRGFF
TRBJ2-6 TRBV29-1 CSVEGTVEDSGANVLTF
TRBJ2-5 TRBV7-2 CASRGFQETQYF
TRBJ2-6 TRBV7-2 CASSYRTQGGISSGANVLTF
TRBJ1-2 TRBV27 CASGFAMVQGAGDYGYTF
TRBJ2-1 TRBV29-1 CSAVTGYNEQFF
NA TRBV28 CASSPGLAGTIQYF
TRBJ1-5 TRBV30 CAWTSGSNQPQHF
TRBJ1-2 TRBV7-9 CASSTTTGNYGYTF
TRBJ2-1 TRBV15 CATSRGLAGYNEQFF
TRBJ2-1 TRBV20-1 CSARVKLTPYNEQFF
TRBJ1-1 TRBV6-6 CASSYSIQGESNTEAFF
NA TRBV6-6 CASSSFFQDNYEQYF
TRBJ2-1 TRBV27 CASTPLGGSGLNYNEQFF
TRBJ2-7 TRBV4-2 CASSQGFGQVDEQYF
TRBJ2-6 TRBV20-1 CSAHHRDKSSGANVLTF
TRBJ1-2 TRBV29-1 CSVEDTVETNGGYTF
TRBJ1-2 TRBV24-1 CATSDWGRNYGYTF
TRBJ1-5 TRBV12-3/TRBV12-4 CASSLVRTGGFNQPQHF
TRBJ2-3 TRBV7-3 CASSPSSVPRGDTQYF
TRBJ2-6 TRBV7-2 CASSLGFGGRTNVLTF
TRBJ2-7 TRBV20-1 CSARDPTGRNTYEQYF
TRBJ2-3 TRBV24-1 CATSASSWEGLINTQYF
TRBJ1-2 TRBV7-2 CASSLAMLGQGRSYYGYTF
TRBJ2-1 TRBV3-1 CASSQVGLAGLNEQFF